Shown below are 27 T cell receptor beta chains from a single sample sequenced in a study of vaccination and CD4 T cells after COVID-19. With the Oncomine TCR Beta short-read assay, DNA from cultured CD4+ T cells was sequenced. TCRdb re-derived calls from the PCR reads in MiXCR, one entry per CDR3 protein. The sample yields 20,000 to 25,000 distinct CDR3 sequences, less than 50% seen once. Sample treatment: 10-day PBMC culture with coronavirus spike peptide pools or control peptides (ViraFEST assay). No antigen has been assigned to these receptors. The specimen was CD4+ T cells from blood, cultured in vitro, collected before SARS-CoV-2 vaccination. Receptors originate from a human donor who had recovered from COVID-19.

The CDR3 region has the DNA TGTGCCAGCAGCAGCCAAGTGGGACTAGCGGGGGGAACTAGCACAGATACGCAGTATTTT. Protein sequence: CASSSQVGLAGGTSTDTQYF. The gene calls are TRBV7-2 and TRBJ2-3; 15 nucleotides line up with TRBD2. With V trimmed by 5 bases and J by 0 bases, 12 bases remained unmatched. CDR1 SGHTA and CDR2 FQGNSA come from the germline V gene. This CDR3 has 20 residues.

The chain employs TRBV29-1 and TRBJ1-1, with a possible D match to TRBD1 (5 bases). The CDR3 length is 12 residues. The V and J ends lost 3 bases and 0 bases respectively, with 5 bases between them. Germline V CDR1 and CDR2: SQVTM, ANQGSEA. DNA of the CDR3: TGCAGCGTTGACAGGGTGAACACTGAAGCTTTCTTT. This gives the protein CSVDRVNTEAFF.

This clonotype was picked up one time. CDR3 nucleotides: TGTGCCAGCAGTTACCTCCCGGGGACCGGCTCTGGAAACACCATATATTTT. Amino acids: CASSYLPGTGSGNTIYF. The gene calls are TRBV6-2 or TRBV6-3 and TRBJ1-3, with D perhaps TRBD1 (5 bases). V was clipped by 2 bases and J by 0 bases, with 14 bases between them. Germline loops: CDR1 MNHEY, CDR2 SVGEGT. This CDR3 contains 17 residues.

V gene TRBV2 combines with J gene TRBJ2-7; D gene uncertain. Germline V lookup: CDR1 SNHLY, CDR2 FYNNEI. The CDR3 sequence is 13 residues long. Trimming took 4 bases from V and 7 from J, leaving 14 bases between them. CDR3 in amino acids: CASSVRAPLEQYF. CDR3 nucleotide sequence: TGTGCCAGCAGTGTCCGCGCGCCGTTGGAGCAGTACTTC.

The chain uses TRBV5-1 and TRBJ1-6, with D perhaps matching TRBD1 (5 bases). The germline V and J ends were trimmed by 0 bases and 7 bases, with 11 bases remaining between them. Germline CDR1 is SGHRS and CDR2 is YFSETQ. CDR3 length: 15 amino acids. CDR3 loop: CASSLGGDLNSPLHF. The CDR3 DNA reads as TGCGCCAGCAGCTTGGGGGGGGACTTGAATTCACCCCTCCACTTT.

This clonotype was found a few times. CDR3 bases: TGTGCCAGTAGTAGGACCGAGAGTGGGCCCCAGCATTTT. The encoded protein is CASSRTESGPQHF. This rearrangement joins TRBV19 to TRBJ1-5; D is ambiguous. The germline gives CDR1 LNHDA, CDR2 SQIVND (reference sequence). V lost 4 bases and J lost 9, with 13 bases in between. This CDR3 has 13 residues.

CDR3 sequence: CASSRLGSGELFF. CDR3 sequence (DNA): TGTGCCAGCAGCCGCTTGGGAAGCGGGGAGCTGTTTTTT. This rearrangement joins TRBV27 to TRBJ2-2; D call uncertain. The CDR3 is 13 amino acids. Germline values: CDR1 MNHEY, CDR2 SMNVEV (reference sequence). V shed 6 bases and J shed 7 bases, with 12 bases lying between them.

A single count supports this clonotype. V gene TRBV15 combines with J gene TRBJ2-1; TRBD2 matches 10 bases. The CDR3 loop spans 15 amino acids. V gave up 0 bases and J gave up 7 bases; unmatched junction bases: 3. Germline CDR1 is LNHNV and CDR2 is YYDKDF (reference sequence). The CDR3 here is CATSRDPSGRNEQFF. The DNA for the CDR3 is TGTGCCACCAGCAGAGACCCTAGCGGGAGAAATGAGCAGTTCTTC.

V gene TRBV6-2 or TRBV6-3 combines with J gene TRBJ1-5; 8 bases are a match to TRBD1. The CDR3 is 15 amino acids. Germline lookup yields CDR1 MNHEY and CDR2 SVGEGT. J was trimmed by 3 bases and V by 6 bases; bases with no gene match: 7. The CDR3 DNA reads as TGTGCCAGCAGCTACAGGGGGGGATACAATCAGCCCCAGCATTTT. It translates to CASSYRGGYNQPQHF.

The gene calls are TRBV11-2 and TRBJ1-3; no clear D gene. Germline assignment: CDR1 SGHAT and CDR2 FQNNGV. This CDR3 region has 14 residues. Trimming stripped 2 bases from V and 2 bases from J, with 7 bases between. DNA for the CDR3: TGTGCCAGCAGCTTAAGGCCCGCTGGAAACACCATATATTTT. Its protein is CASSLRPAGNTIYF.

This clonotype was found a few times. The chain couples TRBV11-2 to TRBJ1-2; D remains unclear. The CDR3 has 15 amino acids. V lost 0 bases and J 3 bases, leaving 11 bases between the germline ends. Germline V CDR1 and CDR2: SGHAT, FQNNGV. The CDR3 is CASSLDNSLDYGYTF. The CDR3 bases are TGTGCCAGCAGCTTAGATAACAGTCTAGACTATGGCTACACCTTC.

This rearrangement joins TRBV5-6 to TRBJ2-7; D is ambiguous. Germline CDR1 SGHDT, CDR2 YYEEEE. Deletions cut 3 bases from V and 1 base from J, with 2 bases between. The CDR3 sequence is 11 residues long. As DNA, the CDR3 is TGTGCCAGCAGCTCGTCCTACGAGCAGTACTTC. Amino acids: CASSSSYEQYF.

The CDR3 nucleotides are TGTGCCAGCCTGGGACTAGCGGACCTACAAGAGACCCAGTACTTC. As protein: CASLGLADLQETQYF. The chain couples TRBV2 to TRBJ2-5; 11 positions match TRBD2. With V trimmed by 8 bases and J by 2 bases, 7 bases remained unmatched. Per germline, CDR1 SNHLY and CDR2 FYNNEI. This CDR3 region has 15 residues. Supplemented by reference TRBV2 and TRBJ2-5, the full variable domain reads EPEVTQTPSHQVTQMGQEVILRCVPISNHLYFYWYRQILGQKVEFLVSFYNNEISEKSEIFDDQFSVERPDGSNFTLKIRSTKLEDSAMYFCASLGLADLQETQYFGPGTRLLVL.

The chain couples TRBV4-1 to TRBJ2-1; 11 nucleotides agree with TRBD2. This CDR3 contains 18 residues. V lost 7 bases and J lost 4; bases outside the gene matches: 15. CDR1 and CDR2 from the germline V gene are MGHRA and YSYEKL. In DNA form, the CDR3 reads TGCGCCAGCAAGGACATTATTACTAGCGGGAGAGGGTACAATGAGCAGTTCTTC. Its protein product is CASKDIITSGRGYNEQFF.

A few counts support this clonotype. The chain uses TRBV20-1 and TRBJ2-7; D ambiguous. CDR1 and CDR2 from the germline V gene are DFQATT and SNEGSKA (reference sequence). Trimming left V 2 bases short and J 1 base short, with 15 bases between. The CDR3 totals 15 residues. The CDR3 DNA sequence: TGCAGTGCTAGAAGAGACTGGGCCGGGTCCTACGAGCAGTACTTC. It is translated as CSARRDWAGSYEQYF.

The gene calls are TRBV7-2 and TRBJ2-2; D may correspond to TRBD1 or TRBD2 (7 bases each). CDR1 and CDR2 (germline): SGHTA, FQGNSA. The CDR3 totals 15 residues. V lost 2 bases, J lost 11 bases, and 18 bases lay in between. In DNA form, the CDR3 reads TGTGCCAGCAGCTTAAGGGGGGGACAGCCTGTAGAGCTGTTTTTT. Protein product: CASSLRGGQPVELFF.

This clonotype was seen only a few times. The rearrangement links TRBV2 to TRBJ1-5; TRBD1 aligns across 9 bases. Germline values: CDR1 SNHLY, CDR2 FYNNEI. V dropped 6 bases and J dropped 7; count of bases not matched to a gene: 10. The CDR3 is made up of 15 amino acids. The chain's CDR3 is CASSLTGGVGQPQHF. The CDR3 nucleotides are TGTGCCAGCAGCCTCACAGGGGGCGTAGGCCAGCCCCAGCATTTT.

This clonotype turned up a few times. The V gene is TRBV19, the J gene TRBJ1-2, with 9 bases fitting TRBD1. The CDR3 spans 14 residues. Germline CDR1 LNHDA, CDR2 SQIVND (reference sequence). The V gene end was trimmed by 4 bases and the J gene end by 7 bases; junction bases not matched to a gene: 7. In DNA form, the CDR3 reads TGTGCCAGTAGTACCCTGGGACAGGGCGGTGGCTACACCTTC. Its translation is CASSTLGQGGGYTF.

This rearrangement joins TRBV6-5 to TRBJ2-5; D may correspond to TRBD1 or TRBD2 (5 bases each). The V and J ends lost 0 bases and 4 bases respectively, with 12 bases between them. There are 15 residues in the CDR3. The germline gives CDR1 MNHEY, CDR2 SVGAGI. CDR3 DNA: TGTGCCAGCAGTTACTCGGGACGAAAAGGAGAGACCCAGTACTTC. This encodes CASSYSGRKGETQYF.

The gene calls are TRBV7-9 and TRBJ1-2, with a weak D call TRBD1 (5 bases). The germline gives CDR1 SEHNR, CDR2 FQNEAQ (reference sequence). The V gene lost 5 bases and the J gene lost 4 bases, with 11 bases spanning the gap. The CDR3 is 13 amino acids. The CDR3 here is CASSPGDGYGYTF. In DNA form, the CDR3 reads TGTGCCAGCAGCCCCGGGGACGGCTATGGCTACACCTTC. The full variable domain, rest sourced from reference TRBV7-9 and TRBJ1-2, is DTGVSQNPRHKITKRGQNVTFRCDPISEHNRLYWYRQTLGQGPEFLTYFQNEAQLEKSRLLSDRFSAERPKGSFSTLEIQRTEQGDSAMYLCASSPGDGYGYTFGSGTRLTVV.

The table lists this clonotype with a count of one. V usage is TRBV10-2 and J usage is TRBJ2-2; D might be TRBD1 or TRBD2, each matching 5 bases. Germline CDR1 WSHSY, CDR2 SAAADI. Trimming removed 7 bases from V and 1 base from J, with 7 bases in between. The CDR3 length is 13 residues. The CDR3 here is CASKGRNTGELFF. CDR3 bases: TGCGCCAGCAAGGGACGGAACACCGGGGAGCTGTTTTTT.

This chain links TRBV20-1 with TRBJ1-2, with D uncertain. The CDR3 length is 15 residues. Trimming took 6 bases from V and 0 from J, leaving 17 bases between them. Germline V CDR1 and CDR2: DFQATT, SNEGSKA (reference sequence). CDR3 loop: CSASDTFESNYGYTF. CDR3 in DNA: TGCAGTGCCTCAGACACATTCGAATCTAACTATGGCTACACCTTC.

V gene TRBV19 combines with J gene TRBJ1-5; D perhaps matches TRBD1 (6 bases). The CDR3 runs to 15 residues. Germline V gene sequence: CDR1 LNHDA, CDR2 SQIVND (reference sequence). Trimming pared 10 bases from V and 6 bases from J, leaving 22 bases between. In DNA, the CDR3 is TGTGCCACGAAAGACGAACAGGGATCGGGTCAGCCCCAGCATTTT. It translates to CATKDEQGSGQPQHF.

The rearrangement uses TRBV11-3 and TRBJ2-1; 9 bases match TRBD2. Germline V gene lookup returns CDR1 SGHNT and CDR2 YENEEA. The CDR3 covers 18 residues. V lost 3 bases and J lost 9; bases outside the gene matches: 18. In nucleotides, the CDR3 is TGTGCCAGCAGCTTCGACAATTTATTAGGACTAGCGAGAGGTGAGCAGTTCTTC. Translated: CASSFDNLLGLARGEQFF.

A few counts support this clonotype. The gene calls are TRBV24-1 and TRBJ1-1; the D gene is possibly TRBD1 (6 bases). Germline loops: CDR1 KGHDR, CDR2 SFDVKD. This CDR3 has 15 amino acids. V gave up 7 bases and J gave up 1 base, with 15 bases separating them. The CDR3 nucleotides are TGTGCCACCAGCTTACAACCGGGACAGAACACTGAAGCTTTCTTT. This codes for CATSLQPGQNTEAFF.

This clonotype was seen a handful of times. The V call is TRBV11-2, the J call TRBJ1-1; D perhaps matches TRBD1 (5 bases). The V end was cut by 6 bases, the J end by 1 base, with 12 bases between. Germline CDR1 is SGHAT and CDR2 is FQNNGV. The CDR3 is made up of 14 amino acids. The CDR3: CASRLGVENTEAFF. CDR3 sequence (DNA): TGTGCCAGCAGGTTGGGGGTGGAGAACACTGAAGCTTTCTTT.

The rearrangement links TRBV11-2 to TRBJ2-7; D is perhaps TRBD2 (6 bases). The germline gives CDR1 SGHAT, CDR2 FQNNGV. The CDR3 is 13 amino acids. With 5 bases removed from V and 0 bases from J, the gap between germline ends came to 8 bases. CDR3 nucleotides: TGTGCCAGCAGCCCGGGGGACTCCTACGAGCAGTACTTC. Amino acid sequence: CASSPGDSYEQYF.